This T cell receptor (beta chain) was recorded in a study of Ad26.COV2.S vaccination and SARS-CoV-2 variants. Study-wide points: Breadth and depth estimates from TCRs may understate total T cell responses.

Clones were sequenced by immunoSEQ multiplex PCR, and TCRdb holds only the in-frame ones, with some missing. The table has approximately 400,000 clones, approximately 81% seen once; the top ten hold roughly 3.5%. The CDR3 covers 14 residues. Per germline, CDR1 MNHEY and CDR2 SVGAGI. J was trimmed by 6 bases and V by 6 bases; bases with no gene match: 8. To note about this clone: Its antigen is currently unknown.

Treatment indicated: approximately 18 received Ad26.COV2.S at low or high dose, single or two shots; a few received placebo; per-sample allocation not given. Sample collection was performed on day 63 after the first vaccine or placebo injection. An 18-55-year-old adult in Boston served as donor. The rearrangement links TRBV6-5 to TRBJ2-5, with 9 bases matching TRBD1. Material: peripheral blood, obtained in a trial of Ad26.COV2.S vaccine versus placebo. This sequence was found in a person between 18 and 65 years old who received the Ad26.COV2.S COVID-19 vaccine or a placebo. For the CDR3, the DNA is TGTGCCAGCAGCCCGGGACAGGGTACGAAGACCCAGTACTTC. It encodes CASSPGQGTKTQYF.